Listed below are T cell receptor beta chains from one sample, sequenced in a study of T-cell reconstitution after alpha-beta-depleted transplantation in children. TCRdb processed the PCR reads anew with MiXCR; each CDR3 protein has one entry. This sample has some 300,000 distinct CDR3 sequences, with just over 7.5% found just once. The input for sequencing was peripheral blood, taken 360 days after TCRalphabeta/CD19-depleted stem cell transplant. These receptors originate from a female patient under 10 years old who had a stem cell transplant for Fanconi anemia, so the T cells may come from the graft donor. Both conserved end residues are part of each CDR3. A D gene is named only where the DNA matches it firmly. For some rows the clone size is stated as once, few or many, or as a class when expanded; others skip it.

CDR3 length	V gene	J gene	D gene	clone size	CDR3 protein	CDR3 DNA
16	TRBV28	TRBJ2-5	TRBD2	few	CASSSPGLAGQETQYF	TGTGCCAGCAGTTCACCGGGACTAGCGGGGCAAGAGACCCAGTACTTC
13	TRBV20-1	TRBJ1-4	-	-	CSATHIRNEKLFF	TGCAGTGCAACACACATCCGGAATGAAAAACTGTTTTTT
16	TRBV7-6	TRBJ1-1	TRBD1	few	CASSPRGDRMNTEAFF	TGTGCCAGCAGCCCCAGGGGGGACCGAATGAACACTGAAGCTTTCTTT
16	TRBV3-1	TRBJ2-1	TRBD2	few	CASSQAGLADNNEQFF	TGTGCCAGCAGCCAAGCGGGACTAGCGGACAACAATGAGCAGTTCTTC
17	TRBV15	TRBJ2-1	TRBD2	few	CATEFVAGAFSYNEQFF	TGTGCCACCGAATTCGTAGCGGGGGCCTTCTCCTACAATGAGCAGTTCTTC
14	TRBV6-1	TRBJ2-7	-	many	CASSAGRRVYEQYF	TGTGCCAGCAGTGCGGGGAGAAGGGTCTACGAGCAGTACTTC
13	TRBV28	TRBJ2-7	-	few	CASSLDRLNEQYF	TGTGCCAGCAGTTTAGACAGGTTGAACGAGCAGTACTTC
16	TRBV12-3/TRBV12-4	TRBJ1-3	TRBD1	-	CASSRRTGISGNTIYF	TGTGCCAGCAGTCGCAGGACAGGGATCTCTGGAAACACCATATATTTT
15	TRBV11-2	TRBJ1-1	-	-	CASRRPFGGETEAFF	TGTGCCAGCAGGCGTCCCTTTGGGGGCGAAACTGAAGCTTTCTTT
16	TRBV20-1	TRBJ2-2	-	many	CSAAPPRVEGTGELFF	TGCAGTGCTGCCCCTCCGAGGGTGGAGGGGACCGGGGAGCTGTTTTTT
15	TRBV28	TRBJ2-1	TRBD1	-	CASSLMRTGSNEQFF	TGTGCCAGCAGTTTAATGAGGACAGGGAGCAATGAGCAGTTCTTC
13	TRBV11-3	TRBJ2-1	-	many	CASSLVLGDEQFF	TGTGCCAGCAGCTTGGTACTAGGAGATGAGCAGTTCTTC
15	TRBV6-2/TRBV6-3	TRBJ2-1	TRBD2	-	CASSSTGLAAGEQFF	TGTGCCAGCAGTTCGACGGGACTAGCAGCGGGTGAGCAGTTCTTC
15	TRBV7-2	TRBJ2-7	-	many	CASSQMARITYEQYF	TGTGCCAGCAGCCAAATGGCTAGAATAACCTACGAGCAGTACTTC
16	TRBV7-9	TRBJ1-2	TRBD1	-	CASSHEQQGKKPGYTF	TGTGCCAGCAGCCATGAGCAACAGGGGAAGAAACCTGGCTACACCTTC
13	TRBV20-1	TRBJ2-7	-	-	CSASVDSPYEQYF	TGCAGTGCTAGTGTGGACAGCCCCTACGAGCAGTACTTC
15	TRBV10-3	TRBJ2-1	-	many	CAISESRAVGNEQFF	TGTGCCATCAGTGAGTCTCGTGCGGTCGGGAATGAGCAGTTCTTC
16	TRBV12-3/TRBV12-4	TRBJ2-3	TRBD2	many	CASTSPAGLLTDTQYF	TGTGCCAGCACCTCGCCAGCGGGGCTCCTCACAGATACGCAGTATTTT
15	TRBV30	TRBJ2-7	TRBD1	few	CAWSPGQGPKYEQYF	TGTGCCTGGAGCCCGGGACAGGGACCTAAATACGAGCAGTACTTC
18	TRBV15	TRBJ2-1	TRBD2	many	CATSRDHSPGTSRSEQFF	TGTGCCACCAGCAGAGATCATTCTCCCGGGACTAGCCGGAGTGAGCAGTTCTTC
17	TRBV20-1	TRBJ2-6	TRBD1	many	CSATWDRGLAGANVLTF	TGCAGTGCTACCTGGGACAGGGGGTTGGCTGGGGCCAACGTCCTGACTTTC
13	TRBV9	TRBJ2-7	-	many	CASAPGLYYEQYF	TGTGCCAGCGCCCCAGGGTTGTACTACGAGCAGTACTTC
13	TRBV20-1	TRBJ2-2	-	many	CSRQGIGTGELFF	TGCAGTCGGCAGGGTATTGGCACCGGGGAGCTGTTTTTT
15	TRBV28	TRBJ2-1	-	-	CAIGGPPGSYNEQFF	TGTGCCATCGGGGGGCCCCCGGGCTCCTACAATGAGCAGTTCTTC
15	TRBV4-1	TRBJ2-5	TRBD2	many	CASRQGLAGEETQYF	TGCGCCAGCAGGCAGGGACTAGCGGGAGAAGAGACCCAGTACTTC
14	TRBV25-1	TRBJ2-1	-	many	CASSAYVGVSEQFF	TGTGCCAGCAGTGCTTACGTGGGGGTGAGTGAGCAGTTCTTC
12	TRBV14	TRBJ2-7	-	-	CASSHGIYEQYF	TGTGCCAGCAGCCACGGAATTTACGAGCAGTACTTC
12	TRBV12-3/TRBV12-4	TRBJ1-5	-	many	CASRGGGQPQHF	TGTGCCAGCAGGGGAGGGGGACAGCCCCAGCATTTT
16	TRBV28	TRBJ2-1	-	many	CASKTGTRDSYNEQFF	TGTGCCAGCAAGACCGGGACACGCGATTCCTACAATGAGCAGTTCTTC
13	TRBV7-8	TRBJ2-1	-	many	CASSRGLNNEQFF	TGTGCCAGCAGCCGCGGACTCAACAATGAGCAGTTCTTC
14	TRBV12-3/TRBV12-4	TRBJ1-5	-	many	CASSFGRSNQPQHF	TGTGCCAGCAGTTTCGGACGGAGCAATCAGCCCCAGCATTTT
17	TRBV13	TRBJ2-5	TRBD2	few	CASSSGLAGEYQETQYF	TGTGCCAGCAGCTCAGGACTAGCGGGGGAGTACCAAGAGACCCAGTACTTC
13	TRBV7-6	TRBJ2-7	-	many	CASSLSPQYEQYF	TGTGCCAGCAGCTTATCCCCACAGTACGAGCAGTACTTC
14	TRBV9	TRBJ2-5	-	few	CASSVTTDYWGQYF	TGTGCCAGCAGCGTAACGACTGACTATTGGGGCCAGTACTTC
16	TRBV18	TRBJ2-5	-	many	CASSPGVRSYQETQYF	TGTGCCAGCTCACCGGGAGTAAGAAGTTATCAAGAGACCCAGTACTTC
12	TRBV25-1	TRBJ2-3	-	many	CASSTMTDTQYF	TGTGCCAGCAGTACCATGACAGATACGCAGTATTTT
19	TRBV11-2	TRBJ1-4	-	-	CASSLWDGSGRPTNEKLFF	TGTGCCAGCAGCTTATGGGATGGTAGTGGACGGCCAACTAATGAAAAACTGTTTTTT
11	TRBV6-2/TRBV6-3	TRBJ2-1	-	many	CASSKPNEQFF	TGTGCCAGCAGTAAGCCCAATGAGCAGTTCTTC
13	TRBV29-1	TRBJ2-5	-	few	CSGSWGVGETQYF	TGCAGCGGATCTTGGGGGGTGGGTGAGACCCAGTACTTC
11	TRBV7-2	TRBJ2-7	-	-	CASSPLGEQYF	TGTGCCAGCAGCCCCCTCGGCGAGCAGTACTTC
15	TRBV27	TRBJ2-7	TRBD2	many	CASSLFGLAGGEQYF	TGTGCCAGCAGTTTATTTGGACTAGCGGGGGGCGAGCAGTACTTC
11	TRBV2	TRBJ2-3	-	many	CATGQTDTQYF	TGTGCCACCGGACAGACAGATACGCAGTATTTT
16	TRBV6-1	TRBJ1-1	-	few	CASSEAGVALNTEAFF	TGTGCCAGCAGTGAAGCCGGGGTCGCGCTGAACACTGAAGCTTTCTTT
16	TRBV5-1	TRBJ2-1	-	-	CASSHPETEPYNEQFF	TGCGCCAGCAGCCACCCGGAGACAGAGCCCTACAATGAGCAGTTCTTC
13	TRBV7-6	TRBJ2-7	-	-	CASSFGRPYEQYF	TGTGCCAGCAGCTTTGGGCGACCCTACGAGCAGTACTTC
13	TRBV20-1	TRBJ1-5	-	many	CSAVAGFNQPQHF	TGCAGTGCCGTCGCTGGGTTCAATCAGCCCCAGCATTTT
12	TRBV20-1	TRBJ2-1	-	many	CSARVRVNEQFF	TGCAGTGCTAGAGTACGGGTAAATGAGCAGTTCTTC
16	TRBV15	TRBJ2-7	TRBD2	many	CATSRDRTLAGVEQYF	TGTGCCACCAGCAGAGATCGTACACTAGCGGGAGTGGAGCAGTACTTC
15	TRBV27	TRBJ1-3	-	-	CASSPRGGPGNTIYF	TGTGCCAGCAGTCCGAGGGGGGGGCCTGGAAACACCATATATTTT
17	TRBV20-1	TRBJ2-3	TRBD2	-	CSVWTSGRAGPTDTQYF	TGCAGTGTTTGGACTAGCGGGAGGGCAGGGCCCACAGATACGCAGTATTTT
13	TRBV15	TRBJ1-1	-	many	CATSRATPEEAFF	TGTGCCACCAGCAGAGCTACCCCTGAGGAAGCTTTCTTT
14	TRBV5-1	TRBJ2-1	-	many	CASSLGRGQGEQFF	TGCGCCAGCAGCTTGGGTCGGGGTCAGGGTGAGCAGTTCTTC
17	TRBV7-2	TRBJ2-1	TRBD2	-	CASSSGTSGRSYNEQFF	TGTGCCAGCAGCTCGGGGACTAGCGGGCGCTCCTACAATGAGCAGTTCTTC
14	TRBV20-1	TRBJ2-3	-	few	CSARRTEGADTQYF	TGCAGTGCTAGGCGGACCGAAGGAGCAGATACGCAGTATTTT
14	TRBV5-1	TRBJ2-2	-	-	CASSTQGYTGELFF	TGCGCCAGCAGCACCCAGGGTTACACCGGGGAGCTGTTTTTT
12	TRBV7-9	TRBJ2-3	-	many	CASSRRLDTQYF	TGTGCCAGCAGTCGGCGACTTGATACGCAGTATTTT